This T cell receptor (beta chain) was recorded in a study of OX40 agonist ivuxolimab in advanced cancers. Study-wide points: With doses of 0.1 to 3.0 mg/kg, CD4+ and CD8+ blood T cells had undergone clonal expansion by week 6.

Details on this clone: Its specificity is not known.

Sequencing was performed with immunoSEQ multiplex PCR; in TCRdb, only in-frame clones are kept and a portion is missing. The table records 20,000 to 30,000 clones, more than 75% of them present only once. Material: CD4+ or CD8+ T cells sorted from blood, obtained in a trial of the OX40 agonist ivuxolimab. This receptor was identified in an adult with an advanced solid tumor such as melanoma, head and neck, liver or kidney cancer.

The CDR3 reads CASSLSGQIEAFF. The CDR3 DNA reads as TGTGCCAGCAGCTTATCCGGGCAGATAGAGGCTTTCTTT. V gene TRBV7-8 combines with J gene TRBJ1-1; D is ambiguous. Germline assignment: CDR1 SGHVS and CDR2 FQNEAQ. CDR3 size: 13 residues. The V end lost 2 bases, the J end lost 11 bases, and 15 bases lay between the germline ends.